Listed below are T cell receptor beta chains from one sample, sequenced in a study of Graves' ophthalmopathy and Graves' hyperthyroidism. TCRdb independently ran MiXCR on the multiplex PCR reads; one entry per CDR3 protein. The data show 300,000 to 450,000 distinct CDR3 sequences, approximately 17% seen once. Material: peripheral blood. The origin of the receptors is an adult woman with stable Graves' hyperthyroidism. Both conserved end residues are part of each CDR3. D genes are given only for firm matches. Not every row has a clone size; where given, it reads once, few, many or a size class.

d_gene: NA
abundance: NA
j_gene: TRBJ2-5
v_gene: TRBV7-2
CDR3aa: CASSAPLETQYF
CDR3nt: TGTGCCAGCAGCGCCCCGTTGGAGACCCAGTACTTC

d_gene: NA
abundance: many
j_gene: TRBJ1-1
v_gene: TRBV12-3/TRBV12-4
CDR3aa: CASTIGDSNTEAFF
CDR3nt: TGTGCCAGCACCATCGGAGATTCGAACACTGAAGCTTTCTTT

d_gene: NA
abundance: NA
j_gene: TRBJ1-2
v_gene: TRBV6-2/TRBV6-3
CDR3aa: CASSYTSGISSWSYGYTF
CDR3nt: TGTGCCAGCAGTTACACTTCAGGCATCTCCTCTTGGTCCTACGGCTACACCTTC

d_gene: NA
abundance: few
j_gene: TRBJ2-5
v_gene: TRBV18
CDR3aa: CASSPLNNPIGETQYF
CDR3nt: TGTGCCAGCTCACCACTGAATAACCCAATAGGGGAGACCCAGTACTTC

d_gene: NA
abundance: many
j_gene: TRBJ1-2
v_gene: TRBV9
CDR3aa: CASSVDRYGYTF
CDR3nt: TGTGCCAGCAGCGTCGACCGATATGGCTACACCTTC

d_gene: NA
abundance: many
j_gene: TRBJ2-7
v_gene: TRBV12-3/TRBV12-4
CDR3aa: CASSLALSEQYF
CDR3nt: TGTGCCAGCAGTTTAGCGCTTAGCGAGCAGTACTTC

d_gene: TRBD2
abundance: many
j_gene: TRBJ2-4
v_gene: TRBV28
CDR3aa: CASSSAGLAGGRGIKYF
CDR3nt: TGTGCCAGCAGTTCGGCTGGACTAGCGGGAGGGCGGGGCATTAAGTACTTC

d_gene: NA
abundance: many
j_gene: TRBJ2-2
v_gene: TRBV7-2
CDR3aa: CASSFRGSPTGELFF
CDR3nt: TGTGCCAGCAGCTTCCGTGGCAGCCCCACCGGGGAGCTGTTTTTT

d_gene: NA
abundance: many
j_gene: TRBJ1-1
v_gene: TRBV12-3/TRBV12-4
CDR3aa: CASSYAGRTEAFF
CDR3nt: TGTGCCAGCAGTTACGCCGGGCGAACTGAAGCTTTCTTT

d_gene: NA
abundance: many
j_gene: TRBJ1-2
v_gene: TRBV4-3
CDR3aa: CASSQDTAGHLNYGYTF
CDR3nt: TGCGCCAGCAGCCAAGATACCGCGGGCCACCTAAACTATGGCTACACCTTC

d_gene: TRBD1
abundance: many
j_gene: TRBJ2-7
v_gene: TRBV5-1
CDR3aa: CASSEGQGRHEQYF
CDR3nt: TGCGCCAGCAGCGAGGGACAGGGGAGGCACGAGCAGTACTTC

d_gene: NA
abundance: many
j_gene: TRBJ1-5
v_gene: TRBV28
CDR3aa: CASSLSAGGSNQPQHF
CDR3nt: TGTGCCAGCAGTCTCTCCGCCGGTGGTAGCAATCAGCCCCAGCATTTT

d_gene: NA
abundance: many
j_gene: TRBJ1-2
v_gene: TRBV28
CDR3aa: CASRYPGPGGYTF
CDR3nt: TGTGCCAGCAGATACCCGGGCCCAGGGGGCTACACCTTC

d_gene: TRBD1
abundance: NA
j_gene: TRBJ1-5
v_gene: TRBV18
CDR3aa: CASAHSGGNQPQHF
CDR3nt: TGTGCCAGCGCTCACTCAGGGGGTAACCAGCCCCAGCATTTT

d_gene: TRBD2
abundance: many
j_gene: TRBJ2-5
v_gene: TRBV6-1
CDR3aa: CASSRGLAGGQETQYF
CDR3nt: TGTGCCAGCAGTAGAGGGCTAGCGGGAGGCCAAGAGACCCAGTACTTC

d_gene: NA
abundance: many
j_gene: TRBJ2-5
v_gene: TRBV19
CDR3aa: CASSTMGIQETQYF
CDR3nt: TGTGCCAGTAGTACAATGGGGATTCAAGAGACCCAGTACTTC

d_gene: NA
abundance: many
j_gene: TRBJ1-2
v_gene: TRBV15
CDR3aa: CATSRGGRELGGYTF
CDR3nt: TGTGCCACCAGCCGAGGCGGAAGGGAGTTGGGGGGCTACACCTTC

d_gene: TRBD1
abundance: many
j_gene: TRBJ2-7
v_gene: TRBV12-3/TRBV12-4
CDR3aa: CASSRDRVGEQYF
CDR3nt: TGTGCCAGCAGTCGGGACAGAGTTGGCGAGCAGTACTTC

d_gene: NA
abundance: NA
j_gene: TRBJ1-5
v_gene: TRBV6-5
CDR3aa: CASSYARGNQPQHF
CDR3nt: TGTGCCAGCAGTTACGCCAGGGGCAATCAGCCCCAGCATTTT

d_gene: NA
abundance: many
j_gene: TRBJ1-6
v_gene: TRBV15
CDR3aa: CATSSQDRSPLHF
CDR3nt: TGTGCCACCAGCAGCCAAGATCGTTCACCCCTCCACTTT

d_gene: NA
abundance: many
j_gene: TRBJ1-1
v_gene: TRBV5-1
CDR3aa: CASSQLTGPNTEAFF
CDR3nt: TGCGCCAGCAGCCAGCTAACAGGACCGAACACTGAAGCTTTCTTT

d_gene: NA
abundance: many
j_gene: TRBJ1-1
v_gene: TRBV30
CDR3aa: CAWEDLNTEAFF
CDR3nt: TGTGCCTGGGAAGACCTGAACACTGAAGCTTTCTTT

d_gene: TRBD1
abundance: NA
j_gene: TRBJ1-2
v_gene: TRBV5-1
CDR3aa: CASRPGQGLSGYTF
CDR3nt: TGCGCCAGCAGACCGGGACAGGGGCTCTCTGGCTACACCTTC

d_gene: TRBD2
abundance: NA
j_gene: TRBJ2-7
v_gene: TRBV6-2/TRBV6-3
CDR3aa: CASTSPLADYSYEQYF
CDR3nt: TGTGCCAGCACGTCCCCCCTAGCGGACTATTCCTACGAGCAGTACTTC

d_gene: NA
abundance: many
j_gene: TRBJ2-7
v_gene: TRBV6-2/TRBV6-3
CDR3aa: CASKLTGTNYEQYF
CDR3nt: TGTGCCAGCAAACTGACCGGGACCAACTACGAGCAGTACTTC

d_gene: TRBD1
abundance: many
j_gene: TRBJ1-5
v_gene: TRBV19
CDR3aa: CASSRTGPVNQGNQPQHF
CDR3nt: TGTGCCAGTAGCCGGACAGGACCTGTAAACCAGGGCAATCAGCCCCAGCATTTT

d_gene: TRBD1
abundance: many
j_gene: TRBJ2-7
v_gene: TRBV20-1
CDR3aa: CSANKDRGGRIYEQCF
CDR3nt: TGCAGTGCTAACAAGGACAGGGGCGGACGGATCTACGAGCAGTGCTTC

d_gene: NA
abundance: NA
j_gene: TRBJ1-2
v_gene: TRBV12-3/TRBV12-4
CDR3aa: CASSRLLTANYGYTF
CDR3nt: TGTGCCAGCAGTCGGCTTCTTACAGCTAACTATGGCTACACCTTC

d_gene: TRBD1
abundance: many
j_gene: TRBJ2-5
v_gene: TRBV28
CDR3aa: CASSSNTGDETQYF
CDR3nt: TGTGCCAGCAGCTCCAACACAGGGGATGAGACCCAGTACTTC

d_gene: TRBD1
abundance: many
j_gene: TRBJ1-2
v_gene: TRBV5-5
CDR3aa: CASSLSGTGGYGYTF
CDR3nt: TGTGCCAGCAGCTTGTCCGGGACAGGGGGCTATGGCTACACCTTC

d_gene: NA
abundance: many
j_gene: TRBJ2-7
v_gene: TRBV28
CDR3aa: CASSLGEKGYEQYF
CDR3nt: TGTGCCAGCAGTTTAGGGGAGAAGGGCTACGAGCAGTACTTC

d_gene: NA
abundance: NA
j_gene: TRBJ1-2
v_gene: TRBV6-2/TRBV6-3
CDR3aa: CASTSTGGLQGGYTF
CDR3nt: TGTGCCAGCACAAGTACAGGAGGTCTTCAAGGAGGCTACACCTTC

d_gene: NA
abundance: many
j_gene: TRBJ2-7
v_gene: TRBV20-1
CDR3aa: CSATELGAIEYEQYF
CDR3nt: TGCAGTGCTACTGAACTGGGGGCGATCGAATACGAGCAGTACTTC

d_gene: NA
abundance: many
j_gene: TRBJ1-2
v_gene: TRBV30
CDR3aa: CAWSRRRTGDYGYTF
CDR3nt: TGTGCCTGGAGTCGGCGGAGGACGGGCGACTATGGCTACACCTTC

d_gene: NA
abundance: many
j_gene: TRBJ2-7
v_gene: TRBV6-5
CDR3aa: CASSNLTGSYEQYF
CDR3nt: TGTGCCAGCAGTAACCTTACAGGGTCCTACGAGCAGTACTTC

d_gene: NA
abundance: many
j_gene: TRBJ2-2
v_gene: TRBV19
CDR3aa: CASSVEAGGGELFF
CDR3nt: TGTGCCAGTAGTGTGGAGGCCGGAGGCGGGGAGCTGTTTTTT

d_gene: NA
abundance: NA
j_gene: TRBJ2-7
v_gene: TRBV30
CDR3aa: CAWSDYKAYEQYF
CDR3nt: TGTGCCTGGAGTGACTACAAGGCCTACGAGCAGTACTTC

d_gene: TRBD2
abundance: many
j_gene: TRBJ2-2
v_gene: TRBV6-2/TRBV6-3
CDR3aa: CASSYSSGRATGELFF
CDR3nt: TGTGCCAGCAGTTACTCGAGCGGGAGGGCCACCGGGGAGCTGTTTTTT

d_gene: NA
abundance: many
j_gene: TRBJ2-7
v_gene: TRBV7-9
CDR3aa: CASSLEYGAAYEQYF
CDR3nt: TGTGCCAGCAGCTTAGAATACGGGGCCGCCTACGAGCAGTACTTC

d_gene: NA
abundance: many
j_gene: TRBJ2-7
v_gene: TRBV20-1
CDR3aa: CSAGRQPTYEQYF
CDR3nt: TGCAGTGCTGGCAGACAGCCTACCTACGAGCAGTACTTC

d_gene: NA
abundance: many
j_gene: TRBJ2-7
v_gene: TRBV28
CDR3aa: CASSWRGSYEQYF
CDR3nt: TGTGCCAGCAGTTGGCGGGGCTCCTACGAGCAGTACTTC

d_gene: TRBD1
abundance: many
j_gene: TRBJ2-6
v_gene: TRBV28
CDR3aa: CASRGQGRNSGANVLTF
CDR3nt: TGTGCCAGCAGAGGACAGGGGCGAAACTCTGGGGCCAACGTCCTGACTTTC

d_gene: NA
abundance: many
j_gene: TRBJ1-5
v_gene: TRBV15
CDR3aa: CATGGSNQPQHF
CDR3nt: TGTGCCACCGGAGGGAGCAATCAGCCCCAGCATTTT

d_gene: NA
abundance: NA
j_gene: TRBJ2-7
v_gene: TRBV7-9
CDR3aa: CASSLVGGAEQYF
CDR3nt: TGTGCCAGCAGCTTAGTAGGCGGGGCCGAGCAGTACTTC

d_gene: TRBD2
abundance: many
j_gene: TRBJ2-4
v_gene: TRBV12-5
CDR3aa: CASGFPIAGEPKNIQYF
CDR3nt: TGTGCTAGTGGTTTCCCTATAGCGGGAGAGCCCAAAAACATTCAGTACTTC

d_gene: NA
abundance: many
j_gene: TRBJ2-2
v_gene: TRBV29-1
CDR3aa: CSSRLAFLAGELLF
CDR3nt: TGCAGCTCACGGCTCGCTTTTTTGGCCGGGGAGCTGCTTTTT

d_gene: NA
abundance: many
j_gene: TRBJ1-2
v_gene: TRBV20-1
CDR3aa: CSARATFNYGYTF
CDR3nt: TGCAGTGCTAGGGCAACATTTAACTATGGCTACACCTTC

d_gene: TRBD2
abundance: many
j_gene: TRBJ2-5
v_gene: TRBV29-1
CDR3aa: CSVEDLLAAQETQYF
CDR3nt: TGCAGCGTTGAAGACCTACTAGCGGCACAAGAGACCCAGTACTTC

d_gene: NA
abundance: many
j_gene: TRBJ1-6
v_gene: TRBV6-1
CDR3aa: CASSEDVISSYNSPLHF
CDR3nt: TGTGCCAGCAGTGAAGACGTGATAAGCTCCTATAATTCACCCCTCCACTTT

d_gene: TRBD1
abundance: NA
j_gene: TRBJ2-5
v_gene: TRBV12-3/TRBV12-4
CDR3aa: CASSPRTGKETQYF
CDR3nt: TGTGCCAGCAGTCCACGGACAGGGAAAGAGACCCAGTACTTC

d_gene: TRBD1
abundance: NA
j_gene: TRBJ1-1
v_gene: TRBV7-9
CDR3aa: CASSTGTVEAFF
CDR3nt: TGTGCCAGCAGCACCGGGACAGTTGAAGCTTTCTTT